Shown below are 3 T cell receptor beta chains from a single sample sequenced in a study of cytomegalovirus exposure and HLA in healthy donors. The PCR ran on 60 Vbeta and 13 Jbeta primers. Repertoires were generated with immunoSEQ multiplex PCR, while TCRdb's copy carries only in-frame clones and drops some. The profile covers some 160,000 clones, with roughly 80% appearing a single time and roughly 4% taken by the ten largest. The specimen sequenced was PBMCs. These receptor sequences come from a woman aged 40 to 50 in good health and CMV-seropositive.

The V gene is TRBV7-9, the J gene TRBJ2-4, with D possibly TRBD1 on 5 matching bases. The length of the CDR3 is 14 residues. Germline CDR1 and CDR2: SEHNR and FQNEAQ (reference sequence). Deletions cut 5 bases from V and 9 bases from J, with 17 bases between. The CDR3 DNA sequence: TGTGCCAGCAGCCCGAATGGAGAAGGGGCCATTCAGTACTTC. This translates into CASSPNGEGAIQYF.

V and J are TRBV6-1 and TRBJ1-2; TRBD1 might be the D (6 bases). The CDR3 has 13 residues. In germline, CDR1 is MNHNS, CDR2 SASEGT. V lost 4 bases to trimming and J lost 8 bases, with 14 bases between them. This chain's CDR3 is CASSVQYRDGYTF. In DNA form, the CDR3 reads TGTGCCAGCAGTGTACAATACAGGGACGGCTACACCTTC.

This chain connects TRBV6-4 to TRBJ2-7; tentative D call: TRBD1 (5 bases). Germline lookup yields CDR1 MRHNA and CDR2 SNTAGT. The length of the CDR3 is 12 residues. Trimming stripped 9 bases from V and 2 bases from J, with 11 bases between. The DNA for the CDR3 is TGTGCCAGGGACACCCTAACCTACGAGCAGTACTTC. Amino acids: CARDTLTYEQYF.